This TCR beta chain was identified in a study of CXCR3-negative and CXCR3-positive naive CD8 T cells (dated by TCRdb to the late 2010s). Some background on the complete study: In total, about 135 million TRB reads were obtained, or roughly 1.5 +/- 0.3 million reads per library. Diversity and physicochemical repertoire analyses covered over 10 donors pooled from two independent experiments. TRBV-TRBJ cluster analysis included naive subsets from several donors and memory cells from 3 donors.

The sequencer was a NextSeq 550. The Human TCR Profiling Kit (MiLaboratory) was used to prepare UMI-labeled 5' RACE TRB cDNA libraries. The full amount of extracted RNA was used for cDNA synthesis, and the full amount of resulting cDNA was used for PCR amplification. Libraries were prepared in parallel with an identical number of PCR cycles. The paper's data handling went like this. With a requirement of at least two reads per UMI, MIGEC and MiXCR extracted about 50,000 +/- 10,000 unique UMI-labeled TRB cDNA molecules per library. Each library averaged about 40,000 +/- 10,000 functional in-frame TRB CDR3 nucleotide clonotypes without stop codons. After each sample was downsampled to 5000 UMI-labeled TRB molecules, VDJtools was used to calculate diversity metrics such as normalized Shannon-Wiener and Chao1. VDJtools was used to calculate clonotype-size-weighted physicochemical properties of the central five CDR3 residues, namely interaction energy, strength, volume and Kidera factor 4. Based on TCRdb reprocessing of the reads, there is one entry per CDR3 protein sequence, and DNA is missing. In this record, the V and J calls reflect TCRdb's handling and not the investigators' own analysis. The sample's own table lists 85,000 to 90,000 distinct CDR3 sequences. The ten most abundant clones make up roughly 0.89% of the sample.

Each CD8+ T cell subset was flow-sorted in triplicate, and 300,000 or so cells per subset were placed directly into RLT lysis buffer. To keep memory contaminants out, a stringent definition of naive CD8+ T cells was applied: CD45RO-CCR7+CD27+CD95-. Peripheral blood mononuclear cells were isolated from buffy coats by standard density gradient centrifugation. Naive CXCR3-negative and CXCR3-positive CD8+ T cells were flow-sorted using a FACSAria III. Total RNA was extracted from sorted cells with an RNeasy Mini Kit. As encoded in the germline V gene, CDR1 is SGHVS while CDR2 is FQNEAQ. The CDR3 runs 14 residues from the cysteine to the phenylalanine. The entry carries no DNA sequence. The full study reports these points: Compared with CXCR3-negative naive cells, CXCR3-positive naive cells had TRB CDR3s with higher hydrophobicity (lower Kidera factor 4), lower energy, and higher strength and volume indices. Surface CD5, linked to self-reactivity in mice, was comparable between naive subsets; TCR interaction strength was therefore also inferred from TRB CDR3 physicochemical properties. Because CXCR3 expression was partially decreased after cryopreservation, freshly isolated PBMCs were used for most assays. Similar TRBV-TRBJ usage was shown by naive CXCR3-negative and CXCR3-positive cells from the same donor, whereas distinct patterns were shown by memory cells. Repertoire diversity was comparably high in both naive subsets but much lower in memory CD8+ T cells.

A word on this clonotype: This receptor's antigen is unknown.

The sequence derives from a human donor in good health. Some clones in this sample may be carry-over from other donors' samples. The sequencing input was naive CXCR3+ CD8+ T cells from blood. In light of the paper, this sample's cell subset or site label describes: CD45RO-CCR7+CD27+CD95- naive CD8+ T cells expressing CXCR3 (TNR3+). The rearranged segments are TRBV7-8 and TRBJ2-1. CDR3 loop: CASSLEGDLDEQFF.